One T cell receptor (beta chain) is described in this entry. V dropped 2 bases and J dropped 4; count of bases not matched to a gene: 6. The CDR3 consists of 15 residues. Germline assignment: CDR1 MNHEY and CDR2 SVGAGI. This record comes from a study of blood T cell repertoires in COVID-19. Study as a whole: The United States, Italy and Spain provided the acute and convalescent COVID-19 samples.

How the authors handled the data: Reference gene primer amplification yielded estimated nucleated cell counts. Sequencing was performed with immunoSEQ multiplex PCR; in TCRdb, only in-frame clones are kept and a portion is missing. V and J calls and clone size are as listed in that table; D and trimming were resolved from the DNA. The data contain some 14,000 clones, approximately 86% of them seen just once; the ten biggest clones take up roughly half. The rearrangement joins TRBV6-5 to TRBJ1-1; 8 bases fit TRBD1. The origin of this receptor is an elderly man with acute or convalescent COVID-19. Material for sequencing was peripheral blood. CDR3 region: CASSYGQGLTTEAFF. CDR3 nucleotides: TGTGCCAGCAGTTACGGACAGGGACTTACCACTGAAGCTTTCTTT.